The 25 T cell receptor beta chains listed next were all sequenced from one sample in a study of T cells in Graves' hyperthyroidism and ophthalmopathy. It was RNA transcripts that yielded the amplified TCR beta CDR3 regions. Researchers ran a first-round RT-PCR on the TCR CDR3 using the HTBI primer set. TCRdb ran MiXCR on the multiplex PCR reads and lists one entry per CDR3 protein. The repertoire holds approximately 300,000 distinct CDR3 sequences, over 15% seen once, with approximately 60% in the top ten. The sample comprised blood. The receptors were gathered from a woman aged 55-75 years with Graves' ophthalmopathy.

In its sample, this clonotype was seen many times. The CDR3 loop reads CATRGWGKGGYGYTF. The CDR3, as DNA: TGTGCCACCAGAGGGTGGGGGAAAGGGGGCTATGGCTACACCTTC. V and J are TRBV27 and TRBJ1-2; TRBD1 might be the D (6 bases). The CDR3 runs to 15 residues. V lost 10 bases and J 4 bases, leaving 22 bases between the germline ends. Germline V gives CDR1 MNHEY, CDR2 SMNVEV (reference sequence).

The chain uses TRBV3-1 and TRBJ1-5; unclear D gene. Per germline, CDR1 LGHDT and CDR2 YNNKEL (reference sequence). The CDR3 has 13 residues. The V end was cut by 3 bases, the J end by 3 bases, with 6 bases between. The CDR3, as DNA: TGTGCCAGCAGCCAGTCCATCAATCAGCCCCAGCATTTT. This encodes CASSQSINQPQHF.

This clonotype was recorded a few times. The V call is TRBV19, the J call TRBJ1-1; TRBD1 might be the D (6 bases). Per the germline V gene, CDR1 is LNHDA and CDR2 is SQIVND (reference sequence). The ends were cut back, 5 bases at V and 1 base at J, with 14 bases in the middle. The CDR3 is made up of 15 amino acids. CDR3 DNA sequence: TGTGCCAGTAGTTTCCGGGGGCAAGGGAACACTGAAGCTTTCTTT. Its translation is CASSFRGQGNTEAFF.

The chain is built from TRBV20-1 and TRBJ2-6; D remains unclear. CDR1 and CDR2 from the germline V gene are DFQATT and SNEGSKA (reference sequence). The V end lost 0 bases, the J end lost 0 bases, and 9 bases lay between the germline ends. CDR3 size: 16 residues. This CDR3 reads CSAREAQNSGANVLTF. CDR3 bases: TGCAGTGCTAGAGAGGCCCAGAACTCTGGGGCCAACGTCCTGACTTTC.

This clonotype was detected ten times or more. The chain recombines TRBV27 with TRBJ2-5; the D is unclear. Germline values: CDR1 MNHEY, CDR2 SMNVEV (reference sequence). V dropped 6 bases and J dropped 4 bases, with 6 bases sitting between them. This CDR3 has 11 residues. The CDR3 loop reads CASRVAETQYF. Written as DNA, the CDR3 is TGTGCCAGCAGGGTGGCAGAGACCCAGTACTTC.

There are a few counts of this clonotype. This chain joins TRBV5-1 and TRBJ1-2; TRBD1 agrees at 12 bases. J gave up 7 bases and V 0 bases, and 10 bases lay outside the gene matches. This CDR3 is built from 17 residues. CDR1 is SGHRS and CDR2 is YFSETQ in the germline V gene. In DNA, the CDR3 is TGCGCCAGCAGCTTGGATCCGGGACAGGGGGCTGGAGGTGGCTACACCTTC. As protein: CASSLDPGQGAGGGYTF.

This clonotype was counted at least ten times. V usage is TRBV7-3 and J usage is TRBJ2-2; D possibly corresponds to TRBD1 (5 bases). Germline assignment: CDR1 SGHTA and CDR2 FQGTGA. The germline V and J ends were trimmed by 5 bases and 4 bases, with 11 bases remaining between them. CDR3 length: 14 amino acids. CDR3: CASSRQGTTGELFF. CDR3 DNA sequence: TGTGCCAGCAGCCGCCAGGGTACCACCGGGGAGCTGTTTTTT.

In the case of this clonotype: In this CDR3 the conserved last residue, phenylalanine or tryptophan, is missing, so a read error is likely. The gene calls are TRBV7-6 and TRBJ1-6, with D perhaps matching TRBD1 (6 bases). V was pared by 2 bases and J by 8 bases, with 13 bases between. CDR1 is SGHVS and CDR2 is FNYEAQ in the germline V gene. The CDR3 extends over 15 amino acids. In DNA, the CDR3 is TGTGCCAGCAGCTTATCTGGGGGCAGGTATTCACCCCTCCACCTT. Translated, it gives CASSLSGGRYSPLHL.

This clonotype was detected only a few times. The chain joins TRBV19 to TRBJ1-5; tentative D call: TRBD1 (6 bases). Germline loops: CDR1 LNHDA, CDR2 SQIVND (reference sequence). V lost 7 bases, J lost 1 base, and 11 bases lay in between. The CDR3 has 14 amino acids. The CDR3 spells CASILQGSNQPQHF. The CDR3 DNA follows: TGTGCCAGTATCTTACAGGGAAGCAATCAGCCCCAGCATTTT.

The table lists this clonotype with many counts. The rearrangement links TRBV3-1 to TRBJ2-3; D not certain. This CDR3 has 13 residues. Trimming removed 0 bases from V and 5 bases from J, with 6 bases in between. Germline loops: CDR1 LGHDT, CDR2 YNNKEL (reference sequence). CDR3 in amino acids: CASSQDGKDTQYF. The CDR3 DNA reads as TGTGCCAGCAGCCAAGATGGGAAAGATACGCAGTATTTT.

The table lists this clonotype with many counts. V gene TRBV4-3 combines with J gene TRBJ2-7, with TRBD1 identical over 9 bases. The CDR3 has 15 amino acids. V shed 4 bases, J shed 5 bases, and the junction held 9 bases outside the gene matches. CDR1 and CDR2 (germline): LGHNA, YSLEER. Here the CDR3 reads CASSLGRDRADEQYF. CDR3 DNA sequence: TGCGCCAGCAGCCTAGGGAGGGACAGGGCAGACGAGCAGTACTTC.

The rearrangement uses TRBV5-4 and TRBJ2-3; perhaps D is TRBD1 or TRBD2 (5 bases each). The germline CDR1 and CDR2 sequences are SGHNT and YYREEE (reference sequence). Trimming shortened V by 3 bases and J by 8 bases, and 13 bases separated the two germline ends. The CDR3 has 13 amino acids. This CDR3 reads CASSSLVGPTQYF. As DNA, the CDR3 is TGTGCCAGCAGCTCCTTGGTGGGACCTACGCAGTATTTT.

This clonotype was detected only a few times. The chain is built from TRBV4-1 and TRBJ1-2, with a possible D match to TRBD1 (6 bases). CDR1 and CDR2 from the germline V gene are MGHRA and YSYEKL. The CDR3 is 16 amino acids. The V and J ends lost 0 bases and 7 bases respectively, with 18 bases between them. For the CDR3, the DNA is TGCGCCAGCAGCCAAGAAAGTAGGGGGGGCGTTGGTGGCTACACCTTC. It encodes CASSQESRGGVGGYTF.

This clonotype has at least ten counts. CDR3 loop: CSASGSMNTEAFF. Written as DNA, the CDR3 is TGCAGTGCTAGTGGAAGTATGAACACTGAAGCTTTCTTT. This chain links TRBV20-1 with TRBJ1-1; no firm D call. The CDR3 runs 13 residues. V lost 3 bases and J 0 bases, leaving 8 bases between the germline ends. Germline CDR1 is DFQATT and CDR2 is SNEGSKA (reference sequence).

The CDR3, as DNA: TGTGCCAGCAGCTTGGCGGGAGGGCCAGCCGGGGAGCTGTTTTTT. Amino acid sequence: CASSLAGGPAGELFF. The chain employs TRBV9 and TRBJ2-2; 9 nucleotides agree with TRBD2. The CDR3 has 15 amino acids. Losses at the gene ends were 4 bases for V and 6 bases for J; bases not matched to a gene: 7. From germline, CDR1 is SGDLS and CDR2 YYNGEE.

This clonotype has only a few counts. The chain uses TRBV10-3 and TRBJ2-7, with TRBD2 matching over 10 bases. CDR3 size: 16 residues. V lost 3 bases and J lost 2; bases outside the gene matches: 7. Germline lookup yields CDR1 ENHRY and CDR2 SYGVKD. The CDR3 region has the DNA TGTGCCATCAGTGATCTTGGAGCGGGAGGGCCCTACGAGCAGTACTTC. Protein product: CAISDLGAGGPYEQYF.

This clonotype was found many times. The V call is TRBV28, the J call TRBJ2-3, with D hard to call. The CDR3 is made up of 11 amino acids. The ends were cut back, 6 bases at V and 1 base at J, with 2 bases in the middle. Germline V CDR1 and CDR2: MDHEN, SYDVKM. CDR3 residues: CASRGTDTQYF. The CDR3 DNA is TGTGCCAGCAGGGGCACAGATACGCAGTATTTT.

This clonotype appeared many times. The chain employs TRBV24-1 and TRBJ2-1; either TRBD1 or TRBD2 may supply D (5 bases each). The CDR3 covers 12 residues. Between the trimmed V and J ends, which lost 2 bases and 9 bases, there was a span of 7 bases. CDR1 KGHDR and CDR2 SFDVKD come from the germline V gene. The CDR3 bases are TGTGCCACCAGTGATTCAGGGACTGAGCAGTTCTTC. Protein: CATSDSGTEQFF.

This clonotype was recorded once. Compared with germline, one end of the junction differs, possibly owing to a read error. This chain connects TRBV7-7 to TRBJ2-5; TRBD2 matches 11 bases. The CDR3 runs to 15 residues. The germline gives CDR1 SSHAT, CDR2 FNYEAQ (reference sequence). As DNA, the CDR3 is TGTGCCAACAGCTTGGGACTAGCGGTCCTAGAGACCCAGTACTTC. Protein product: CANSLGLAVLETQYF.

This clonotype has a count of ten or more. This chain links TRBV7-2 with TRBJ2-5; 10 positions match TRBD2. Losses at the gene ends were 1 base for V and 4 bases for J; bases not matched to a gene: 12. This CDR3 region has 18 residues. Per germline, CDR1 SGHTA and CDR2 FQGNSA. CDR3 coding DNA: TGTGCCAGCAGCTTAGTACCCTTAAGCGGGAGGGCCAGAGAGACCCAGTACTTC. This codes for CASSLVPLSGRARETQYF.

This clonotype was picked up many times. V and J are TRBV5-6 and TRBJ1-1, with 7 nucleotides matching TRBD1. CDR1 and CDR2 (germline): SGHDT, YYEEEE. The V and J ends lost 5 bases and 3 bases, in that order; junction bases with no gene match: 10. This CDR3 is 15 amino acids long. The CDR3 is CASRFDLTGDTEAFF. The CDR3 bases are TGTGCCAGCAGGTTTGACTTAACAGGGGACACTGAAGCTTTCTTT.

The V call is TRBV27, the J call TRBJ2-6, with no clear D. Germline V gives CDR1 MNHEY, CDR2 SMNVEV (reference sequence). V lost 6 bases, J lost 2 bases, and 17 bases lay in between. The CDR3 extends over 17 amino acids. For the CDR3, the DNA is TGTGCCAGCAGGACCGCCTTAGGGTTCGCTGGGGCCAACGTCCTGACTTTC. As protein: CASRTALGFAGANVLTF.

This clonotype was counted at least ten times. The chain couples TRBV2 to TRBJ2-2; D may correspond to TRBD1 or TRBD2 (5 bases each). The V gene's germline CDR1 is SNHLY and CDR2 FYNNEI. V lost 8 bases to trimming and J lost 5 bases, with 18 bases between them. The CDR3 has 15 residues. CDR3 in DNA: TGTGCCAGCCGAAGGGACGCAGCCGGGACCGGGGAGCTGTTTTTT. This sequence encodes CASRRDAAGTGELFF.

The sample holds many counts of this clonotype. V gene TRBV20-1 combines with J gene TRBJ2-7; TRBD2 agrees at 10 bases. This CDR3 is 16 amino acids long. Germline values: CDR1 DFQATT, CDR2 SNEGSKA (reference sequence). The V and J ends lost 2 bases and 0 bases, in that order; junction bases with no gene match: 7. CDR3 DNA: TGCAGTGCTAGACCCTCTACTAGCGGGGACTCCTACGAGCAGTACTTC. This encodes CSARPSTSGDSYEQYF.

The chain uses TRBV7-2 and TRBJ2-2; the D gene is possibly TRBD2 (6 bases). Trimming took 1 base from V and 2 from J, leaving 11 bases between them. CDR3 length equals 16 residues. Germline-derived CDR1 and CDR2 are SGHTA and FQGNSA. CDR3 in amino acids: CASSLDGGINTGELFF. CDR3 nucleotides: TGTGCCAGCAGCTTAGATGGCGGGATAAACACCGGGGAGCTGTTTTTT.